The 18 T cell receptor beta chains reported below all come from one sample, sequenced in a study of CD8 T cells in Susac syndrome. Reverse transcription used about 0.45 to 1 ug RNA and random hexamers. MiXCR, run by TCRdb on the immunoSEQ multiplex PCR reads, gives a single entry per CDR3 protein. This sample has over 95,000 distinct CDR3 sequences, with nearly 95% found just once. Sequencing was done on a sample of CD4+ T cells from PBMCs. The receptors stem from a human donor in good health.

This rearrangement joins TRBV19 to TRBJ2-1; perhaps TRBD2 as D (6 bases). CDR3 length equals 12 residues. The V and J ends lost 6 bases and 9 bases respectively, with 12 bases between them. Per the germline V gene, CDR1 is LNHDA and CDR2 is SQIVND (reference sequence). The CDR3 nucleotides read TGTGCCAGTAGCGACTGGGGGGTTGAGCAGTTCTTC. It is translated as CASSDWGVEQFF.

This clonotype showed up just once. The chain uses TRBV5-1 and TRBJ2-4, with 11 bases fitting TRBD2. Losses at the gene ends were 0 bases for V and 1 base for J; bases not matched to a gene: 3. Germline V CDR1 and CDR2: SGHRS, YFSETQ. This CDR3 has 17 amino acids. CDR3 in DNA: TGCGCCAGCAGCTTGGAGATAGCGGGGGGGGCCAAAAACATTCAGTACTTC. This sequence encodes CASSLEIAGGAKNIQYF.

This chain uses TRBV5-1 with TRBJ1-6, with D possibly TRBD1 on 6 matching bases. Per the germline V gene, CDR1 is SGHRS and CDR2 is YFSETQ. Trimming took 4 bases from V and 7 from J, leaving 18 bases between them. This CDR3 is 16 amino acids long. In nucleotides, the CDR3 is TGCGCCAGCAGCCGCGAAGGGGGGGTCCAGAATTCACCCCTCCACTTT. The encoded protein is CASSREGGVQNSPLHF.

The chain combines TRBV5-1 with TRBJ1-2; TRBD1 matches at 7 bases. Trimming took 1 base from V and 8 from J; bases not matched to a gene: 8. CDR1 and CDR2 from the germline V gene are SGHRS and YFSETQ. The CDR3 is 14 residues long. The CDR3 sequence is CASSLNEGARGYTF. CDR3 DNA sequence: TGCGCCAGCAGCTTGAATGAGGGGGCGAGAGGCTACACCTTC.

V and J are TRBV20-1 and TRBJ2-7, with D possibly being TRBD1 or TRBD2 (6 bases each). V lost 6 bases, J lost 2 bases, and 11 bases lay in between. The CDR3 totals 12 residues. CDR1 and CDR2 (germline): DFQATT, SNEGSKA (reference sequence). The CDR3 bases are TGCAGTGCCGGGGGCGATACCTACGAGCAGTACTTC. It specifies CSAGGDTYEQYF.

The gene calls are TRBV5-1 and TRBJ2-1; 7 bases line up with TRBD2. The V segment lost 4 bases and the J segment 7 bases; nucleotides outside the gene matches: 5. CDR3 length: 13 residues. Germline lookup yields CDR1 SGHRS and CDR2 YFSETQ. The CDR3 loop reads CASSTGLENEQFF. The CDR3 nucleotides are TGCGCCAGCAGCACAGGACTAGAGAATGAGCAGTTCTTC.

This chain uses TRBV5-1 with TRBJ2-7; a weak D match, TRBD1 (6 bases). CDR3 length equals 12 residues. CDR1 and CDR2 from the germline V gene are SGHRS and YFSETQ. V lost 3 bases and J lost 6, with 10 bases in between. CDR3 loop: CASSSTGSEQYF. CDR3 in DNA: TGCGCCAGCAGCTCTACAGGGAGCGAGCAGTACTTC.

This clonotype was detected once. The V and J genes are TRBV6-2 or TRBV6-3 and TRBJ2-3; 13 bases map to TRBD2. V dropped 7 bases and J dropped 5; count of bases not matched to a gene: 12. The CDR3 is made up of 17 amino acids. Germline assignment: CDR1 MNHEY and CDR2 SVGEGT. The CDR3 sequence is CASTHSKGLAGEDTQYF. The CDR3 DNA follows: TGTGCCAGCACCCATTCCAAAGGACTAGCGGGAGAAGATACGCAGTATTTT.

The chain is built from TRBV30 and TRBJ2-3; D could derive from TRBD1 or TRBD2 (5 bases each). V dropped 8 bases and J dropped 3 bases, with 15 bases sitting between them. Germline V gene sequence: CDR1 GTSNPN, CDR2 SVGIG (reference sequence). The length of the CDR3 is 13 residues. DNA for the CDR3: TGTGCCGTGCCGGGGCCCCTAACAGATACGCAGTATTTT. Translated, it gives CAVPGPLTDTQYF.

In this sample, this clonotype turned up a few times. The chain combines TRBV20-1 with TRBJ2-7, with 7 bases identical to TRBD1. There are 16 residues in the CDR3. V gave up 2 bases and J gave up 6 bases; unmatched junction bases: 16. The V gene's germline CDR1 is DFQATT and CDR2 SNEGSKA (reference sequence). CDR3 protein: CSARYGRGFLEGEQYF. The CDR3 DNA follows: TGCAGTGCTAGATACGGCAGGGGGTTTTTAGAGGGCGAGCAGTACTTC.

The gene calls are TRBV12-5 and TRBJ1-1; no firm D call. There are 14 residues in the CDR3. From germline, CDR1 is LGHNT and CDR2 FRNRAP. Trimming took off 7 bases at V and 1 base at J, with 13 bases between the two ends. CDR3 bases: TGTGCTAGTGCCCCTTATCCCTCGAACACTGAAGCTTTCTTT. This sequence encodes CASAPYPSNTEAFF.

V is TRBV7-9 and J is TRBJ1-2; tentatively, D is TRBD1 (6 bases). The CDR3 is made up of 18 amino acids. Germline loops: CDR1 SEHNR, CDR2 FQNEAQ (reference sequence). Trimming cost V 4 bases and J 7 bases, with 28 bases left between them. The CDR3 DNA is TGTGCCAGCAGCTCGCCCCCAAGTTCGGCAGGGGAGGGAGGTGGCTACACCTTC. Translating gives CASSSPPSSAGEGGGYTF.

This clonotype has just one count. V usage is TRBV20-1 and J usage is TRBJ2-7; 8 bases map to TRBD2. The trim removed 5 bases at V and 0 bases at J, leaving 9 bases unmatched. The CDR3 runs 15 residues. Per germline, CDR1 DFQATT and CDR2 SNEGSKA (reference sequence). In DNA form, the CDR3 reads TGCAGTGCTGAAACGGGAGGGATCATCTCCTACGAGCAGTACTTC. Protein: CSAETGGIISYEQYF.

This sequence joins TRBV5-1 and TRBJ2-1; weak D call: TRBD2 (5 bases). This CDR3 spans 15 amino acids. Germline-derived CDR1 and CDR2 are SGHRS and YFSETQ. The V end lost 5 bases, the J end lost 2 bases, and 14 bases lay between the germline ends. The CDR3: CASSSEEDAYNEQFF. The CDR3 DNA is TGCGCCAGCAGTAGCGAGGAGGACGCCTACAATGAGCAGTTCTTC.

V and J are TRBV5-1 and TRBJ2-1; D tentatively fits TRBD1 or TRBD2 (5 bases each). Trimming left V 4 bases short and J 6 bases short, with 11 bases between. The CDR3 totals 13 residues. Germline V gene sequence: CDR1 SGHRS, CDR2 YFSETQ. CDR3: CASSPGDRNEQFF. CDR3 bases: TGCGCCAGCAGCCCCGGGGACCGCAATGAGCAGTTCTTC.

This clonotype was recorded once. Since the CDR3 does not end with the conserved phenylalanine or tryptophan, this likely comes from a read error. V and J are TRBV3-1 and TRBJ1-5; D remains ambiguous. The CDR3 is 14 residues long. The germline CDR1 and CDR2 sequences are LGHDT and YNNKEL (reference sequence). Trimming cost V 0 bases and J 0 bases, with 3 bases left between them. CDR3 DNA: TGTGCCAGCAGCCAAGATAATAGCAATCAGCCCCAGCATTCT. Its translation: CASSQDNSNQPQHS.

The V and J genes are TRBV27 and TRBJ2-7; TRBD2 might be the D (6 bases). This CDR3 comprises 17 residues. Germline V lookup: CDR1 MNHEY, CDR2 SMNVEV (reference sequence). V lost 2 bases to trimming and J lost 0 bases, with 17 bases between them. CDR3 protein: CASSLRYRQGGSYEQYF. CDR3 DNA: TGTGCCAGCAGTTTAAGATATAGGCAGGGAGGCTCCTACGAGCAGTACTTC.

The V gene is TRBV14, the J gene TRBJ2-1; D perhaps matches TRBD2 (6 bases). V was trimmed by 4 bases and J by 2 bases, leaving 9 bases between them. Germline V gene data show CDR1 as SGHDN and CDR2 as FVKESK. The CDR3 runs 14 residues. The CDR3 DNA follows: TGTGCCAGCAGCCCCCGGACTACCTACAATGAGCAGTTCTTC. Residues: CASSPRTTYNEQFF.